This T cell receptor beta chain came from a study of blood T cell repertoires in COVID-19. For the study at large: The study drew acute and convalescent COVID-19 samples from the United States, Italy and Spain. In each case, the material was cDNA or gDNA derived from T cells, B-cell-depleted T cells, or PBMCs.

Germline V gene sequence: CDR1 SNHLY, CDR2 FYNNEI. V was trimmed by 6 bases and J by 6 bases, leaving 15 bases between them. The CDR3 consists of 14 residues. Per the original data handling: Reference gene primer amplification yielded estimated nucleated cell counts. Sequencing was performed with immunoSEQ multiplex PCR; in TCRdb, only in-frame clones are kept and a portion is missing. V, J and clone size were drawn from that table, and D and trimming were deduced from the DNA. The sample carries approximately 260,000 clones, about 88% recorded once. Sequencing was carried out using peripheral blood. The receptor comes from a woman in her thirties or forties who had recovered from COVID-19. The genes are TRBV2 and TRBJ1-5; D is undetermined. The CDR3 DNA reads as TGTGCCAGCAGCCTTCTGGGCGTCGGTCAGCCCCAGCATTTT. This translates into CASSLLGVGQPQHF. Full variable domain (outside the CDR3, taken from reference TRBV2 and TRBJ1-5): EPEVTQTPSHQVTQMGQEVILRCVPISNHLYFYWYRQILGQKVEFLVSFYNNEISEKSEIFDDQFSVERPDGSNFTLKIRSTKLEDSAMYFCASSLLGVGQPQHFGDGTRLSIL.